These 4 T cell receptor beta chains were all obtained from the same sample, sequenced in a study of control samples from healthy donors and cancer patients. Repertoires were generated with immunoSEQ multiplex PCR, while TCRdb's copy carries only in-frame clones and drops some. Of 150,000 to 200,000 clones listed, roughly nine tenths are singletons. The sample was blood. The receptors originated from a woman in her twenties or thirties in good health.

The CDR3 here is CASSTGLAGTYEQYF. The CDR3 DNA reads as TGTGCCAGCAGCACGGGACTAGCGGGAACCTACGAGCAGTACTTC. The J gene is TRBJ2-7, the V gene TRBV7-9; 13 bases are a match to TRBD2. The CDR3 is 15 residues long. With 5 bases clipped from V and 2 bases from J, the junction kept 3 bases outside the gene matches. Germline CDR1 SEHNR, CDR2 FQNEAQ (reference sequence).

The rearrangement uses TRBV19 and TRBJ2-7; 9 bases agree with TRBD1. The CDR3 loop spans 15 amino acids. V was clipped by 2 bases and J by 3 bases; unmatched bases: 5. Germline CDR1 LNHDA, CDR2 SQIVND (reference sequence). The CDR3: CASSITGTGFYEQYF. The CDR3 bases are TGTGCCAGTAGTATAACCGGGACAGGGTTCTACGAGCAGTACTTC.

This clone was counted once. The chain uses TRBV3-1 (or the pseudogene TRBV3-2) and TRBJ2-2; D remains ambiguous. This CDR3 is built from 14 residues. The V end lost 4 bases, the J end lost 1 base, and 7 bases lay between the germline ends. The germline V gene has CDR1 LGHDT and CDR2 YNNKEL (reference sequence). The CDR3 nucleotides read TGTGCCAGCAGCCCCACCTTGAACACCGGGGAGCTGTTTTTT. This translates into CASSPTLNTGELFF.

Remarks on this clone: Other nucleotide sequences in the sample specify the same CDR3. The rearrangement links TRBV9 to TRBJ2-5, with TRBD2 matching over 7 bases. The V and J ends lost 0 bases and 1 base, in that order; junction bases with no gene match: 0. The CDR3 contains 14 residues. Germline lookup yields CDR1 SGDLS and CDR2 YYNGEE. The DNA of the CDR3 is TGTGCCAGCAGCGTAGCGGGGGGCCAAGAGACCCAGTACTTC. Its protein is CASSVAGGQETQYF.